This TCR beta chain is drawn from a study of blood T cell repertoires in COVID-19. The overall study: The United States, Italy and Spain were the sources of the acute and convalescent COVID-19 samples. Sources were T cells, B-cell-depleted T cells, or PBMCs; the material itself was cDNA or gDNA.

Per the study methods: Researchers report that nucleated cell counts were estimated from reference gene primer amplification. Measured with immunoSEQ multiplex PCR; TCRdb has only the in-frame clones, and not every one. That table gives V, J and clone size, and the DNA gave D and trimming. The table includes around 91,000 clones, approximately 81% detected once. The sample consisted of peripheral blood. The receptor was derived from a man aged 80 or over with acute or convalescent COVID-19.

CDR3 nucleotide sequence: TGTGCCAGCAGGCGACAGAACCAAGAGACCCAGTACTTC. Protein product: CASRRQNQETQYF. The chain links TRBV11-1 to TRBJ2-5; TRBD1 might be the D (5 bases). The CDR3 runs to 13 residues. CDR1 is SGHAT and CDR2 is FQDESV in the germline V gene (reference sequence). The ends were cut back, 6 bases at V and 0 bases at J, with 8 bases in the middle.